This T cell receptor beta chain derives from a study of Ad26.COV2.S vaccination and SARS-CoV-2 variants. Study as a whole: Trial arm assignment for the donor was COV1001 Ad26.COV2.S. In the study, Ad26.COV2.S was injected intramuscularly once, or twice 56 days apart. General study points: Responses of spike-specific T cells (both CD8+ and CD4+) reportedly showed substantial breadth after vaccination.

Data came from immunoSEQ multiplex PCR; TCRdb stores just in-frame clones and leaves some out. The sample consists of about 250,000 clones, approximately 88% of them appearing once. In regard to this clone: The antigen remains undetermined.

The trim removed 3 bases at V and 4 bases at J, leaving 0 bases unmatched. CDR3 length equals 13 residues. Treatment of the sample: around 19 received Ad26.COV2.S at low or high dose, single or two shots; 5 received placebo; per-sample allocation not given. Day 63 following the first vaccine or placebo injection was when the samples were taken. An Ad26 vector was used to express Wuhan-strain SARS-CoV-2 spike as the vaccine. The specimen comprised peripheral blood, sampled in a trial of Ad26.COV2.S vaccine versus placebo. The V gene is TRBV12-3 or TRBV12-4, the J gene TRBJ2-3; TRBD1 agrees at 8 bases. The sequence was obtained from a person aged 18 to 59 who received the Ad26.COV2.S COVID-19 vaccine or a placebo. CDR3 region: CASSLDRADTQYF. The CDR3 nucleotides are TGTGCCAGCAGTTTGGACAGGGCAGATACGCAGTATTTT.